This is a list of T cell receptor beta chains from one sample in a study of shared clonotypes between healthy human individuals. Method: immunoSEQ multiplex PCR; TCRdb's copy keeps in-frame clones and lacks some. The sample contains around 2,000,000 clones, around 96% of which appear only once. The sample comprised naive CD8+ T cells sorted from blood. Receptors originate from a man younger than 30 in good health. The CDR3 runs from the conserved cysteine through the conserved F or W. D genes are given only for firm matches. The size of a clone is reported for some rows only, either as once, few or many, or as a class for expanded clones.

v_gene	d_gene	j_gene	abundance	CDR3nt	CDR3aa
TRBV25-1	NA	TRBJ2-5	once	TGTGCCAGCAGTGACCCAACAGGGCCCAAGTGGACCGAGACCCAGTACTTC	CASSDPTGPKWTETQYF
TRBV13	TRBD1	TRBJ2-5	NA	TGTGCCAGCAGCCCGGGACAGGGATTACAAGAGACCCAGTACTTC	CASSPGQGLQETQYF
TRBV19	NA	TRBJ2-7	NA	TGTGCCAGTAGTATAGGTCCGCCCTCCTACGAGCAGTACTTC	CASSIGPPSYEQYF
TRBV7-6	NA	TRBJ1-1	few	TGTGCCAGCAGCTCATCTCCACATTTCACTGAAGCTTTCTTT	CASSSSPHFTEAFF
TRBV19	TRBD1	TRBJ2-3	NA	TGTGCCAGCGACAGGGGAAGGGGAGATACGCAGTATTTT	CASDRGRGDTQYF
TRBV7-2	NA	TRBJ1-5	NA	TGTGCCAGCAGCTTAGATTCGCGCCGGGACAGCAATCAGCCCCAGCATTTT	CASSLDSRRDSNQPQHF
TRBV7-9	NA	TRBJ1-3	NA	TGTGCCAGCAGCCATTTCGCTTGGGATGGAAACACCATATATTTT	CASSHFAWDGNTIYF
TRBV6-5	TRBD1	TRBJ1-2	NA	TGTGCCAGCAGTTACTCGACAGGGGTACCCTATGGCTACACCTTC	CASSYSTGVPYGYTF
TRBV7-9	NA	TRBJ1-2	NA	TGTGCCAGCAGCTCTCCGACAAACAACTATGGCTACACCTTC	CASSSPTNNYGYTF
TRBV10-2	TRBD2	TRBJ2-5	NA	TGCGCCAGCAGTGACCCGGGACTAGCGGGAGAGACCCAGTACTTC	CASSDPGLAGETQYF
TRBV9	TRBD2	TRBJ2-5	NA	TGTGCCAGCAGCGTGGGGACTAGCGGGGACCAAGAGACCCAGTACTTC	CASSVGTSGDQETQYF
TRBV5-8	TRBD1	TRBJ2-4	NA	TGTGCCAGCAGCCACGAGACAGGGTTTGGCAAAAACATTCAGTACTTC	CASSHETGFGKNIQYF
TRBV28	NA	TRBJ2-7	NA	TGTGCCAGCAGTTTCGGAAACTACGAGCAGTACTTC	CASSFGNYEQYF
TRBV6-6	NA	TRBJ2-7	NA	TGTGCCAGCAGTTACTCGGGGCTGGCCTACGAGCAGTACTTC	CASSYSGLAYEQYF
TRBV29-1	NA	TRBJ2-2	NA	TGCAGCGTGGGGACCGTGAACACCGGGGAGCTGTTTTTT	CSVGTVNTGELFF
TRBV4-1	TRBD1	TRBJ1-1	NA	TGCGCCAGCAGCCCCAAGGTTGGGACAGAAATGAACACTGAAGCTTTCTTT	CASSPKVGTEMNTEAFF
TRBV14	NA	TRBJ1-3	once	TGTGCCAGCAGCCCAGCAGGCGAGGGCTCTGGAAACACCATATATTTT	CASSPAGEGSGNTIYF
TRBV4-3	NA	TRBJ2-1	NA	TGCGCCAGCAGCCAAATAGACAGCCCCAATGATGAGCAGTTCTTC	CASSQIDSPNDEQFF
TRBV4-1	NA	TRBJ2-5	NA	TGCGCCAGCAGCCGGGGTATCGGAGAGACCCAGTACTTC	CASSRGIGETQYF
TRBV28	NA	TRBJ1-5	NA	TGTGCCAGCAGTTTGTTCGATCAGCCCCAGCATTTT	CASSLFDQPQHF
TRBV6-5	TRBD2	TRBJ2-1	NA	TGTGCCAGCCGCTACGGGGCTAGCGGGGCCAATGAGCAGTTCTTC	CASRYGASGANEQFF
TRBV27	NA	TRBJ2-1	once	TGTGCCAGCAGTTTTGAGGGAATCACCTACAATGAGCAGTTCTTC	CASSFEGITYNEQFF
TRBV7-2	NA	TRBJ2-1	once	TGTGCCAGCAGCCCCCGTAAGCATGGCGATGAGCAGTTCTTC	CASSPRKHGDEQFF
TRBV9	NA	TRBJ1-1	NA	TGTGCCAGCAGCGTGGGGGGGCAGGCTGAAGCTTTCTTT	CASSVGGQAEAFF
TRBV11-2	TRBD1	TRBJ2-7	NA	TGTGCCAGCAGCTCTACAGGGGGCTACGAGCAGTACTTC	CASSSTGGYEQYF
TRBV2	NA	TRBJ2-2	NA	TGTGCCAGTCTGAGGGCGGACACCGGGGAGCTGTTTTTT	CASLRADTGELFF
TRBV2	NA	TRBJ2-5	NA	TGTGCCAGCAGTGAGGGCAGGGGACAAGAGACCCAGTACTTC	CASSEGRGQETQYF
TRBV5-6	TRBD2	TRBJ2-7	NA	TGTGCCAGCAGCTTGGTGAGGGAGGGCCTTGGGGGCGAGCAGTACTTC	CASSLVREGLGGEQYF